This entry lists 32 T cell receptor beta chains sequenced from one sample in a study of blood T cell repertoires in COVID-19. Sequenced by immunoSEQ multiplex PCR; TCRdb stores in-frame clones only, minus some. The table has over 400,000 clones, less than 90% seen once. Sequencing input: peripheral blood. These receptors were obtained from a woman between 50 and 59 years old with COVID-19, enrolled during active disease.

This sequence joins TRBV27 and TRBJ1-5; 10 nucleotides agree with TRBD1. The CDR3 sequence is 15 residues long. After removal of 4 bases from V and 7 bases from J, the junction contained 7 bases not matched to a gene. Germline V gives CDR1 MNHEY, CDR2 SMNVEV (reference sequence). The DNA for the CDR3 is TGTGCCAGCAGTTCGACAGGGGGCGCAAGACAGCCCCAGCATTTT. It specifies CASSSTGGARQPQHF.

V is TRBV30 and J is TRBJ2-5; D call uncertain. The length of the CDR3 is 11 residues. Germline V lookup: CDR1 GTSNPN, CDR2 SVGIG (reference sequence). Trimming removed 3 bases from V and 1 base from J, with 3 bases in between. The CDR3 DNA is TGTGCCTGGAGCGTCCAAGAGACCCAGTACTTC. Amino acid sequence: CAWSVQETQYF.

This clone was found a few times. V gene TRBV7-9 combines with J gene TRBJ2-3; 11 nucleotides align to TRBD2. The CDR3 runs to 15 residues. V trimming: 3 bases; J trimming: 3 bases; junction bases outside the gene matches: 2. Germline lookup yields CDR1 SEHNR and CDR2 FQNEAQ (reference sequence). This chain's CDR3 is CASSFRLAGTDTQYF. The DNA of the CDR3 is TGTGCCAGCAGCTTTCGACTAGCGGGGACAGATACGCAGTATTTT. Variable domain in full (rest from reference TRBV7-9 and TRBJ2-3): DTGVSQNPRHKITKRGQNVTFRCDPISEHNRLYWYRQTLGQGPEFLTYFQNEAQLEKSRLLSDRFSAERPKGSFSTLEIQRTEQGDSAMYLCASSFRLAGTDTQYFGPGTRLTVL.

This clone was recorded once. The chain links TRBV3-1 (or the pseudogene TRBV3-2) to TRBJ2-7, with 8 bases aligning to TRBD2. This CDR3 spans 19 amino acids. The germline V gene has CDR1 LGHDT and CDR2 YNNKEL (reference sequence). After removal of 4 bases from V and 0 bases from J, the junction contained 17 bases not matched to a gene. CDR3 residues: CASSLQAPLAGLSSYEQYF. CDR3 in DNA: TGTGCCAGCAGCCTTCAAGCCCCTCTAGCGGGCTTAAGCTCCTACGAGCAGTACTTC.

The chain uses TRBV30 and TRBJ1-3, with a possible D match to TRBD1 (5 bases). CDR1 GTSNPN and CDR2 SVGIG come from the germline V gene (reference sequence). The ends were cut back, 0 bases at V and 7 bases at J, with 7 bases in the middle. The CDR3 runs 12 residues. CDR3 residues: CAWSVGANTIYF. DNA of the CDR3: TGTGCCTGGAGTGTAGGGGCCAACACCATATATTTT.

V and J are TRBV4-2 and TRBJ1-1; 7 bases match TRBD1. Trimming took 3 bases from V and 1 from J; bases not matched to a gene: 2. Per germline, CDR1 LGHNA and CDR2 YNFKEQ. CDR3 size: 14 residues. In DNA form, the CDR3 reads TGTGCCAGCAGCCATCCAGGGGGGAACACTGAAGCTTTCTTT. Protein sequence: CASSHPGGNTEAFF.

The rearrangement links TRBV9 to TRBJ2-5; D not certain. This CDR3 is 14 amino acids long. Per germline, CDR1 SGDLS and CDR2 YYNGEE. Trimming pared 3 bases from V and 2 bases from J, leaving 11 bases between. CDR3 residues: CASSATARQETQYF. In DNA, the CDR3 is TGTGCCAGCAGCGCTACGGCTAGGCAAGAGACCCAGTACTTC.

V gene TRBV19 combines with J gene TRBJ1-4, with 7 bases fitting TRBD1. Trimming removed 6 bases from V and 5 bases from J; junction bases left unmatched: 15. The CDR3 sequence is 17 residues long. Per the germline V gene, CDR1 is LNHDA and CDR2 is SQIVND (reference sequence). The CDR3 region is CASSRDSRFPGNEKLFF. The CDR3, as DNA: TGTGCCAGTAGCCGGGACAGTCGATTCCCGGGGAATGAAAAACTGTTTTTT.

The chain recombines TRBV3-1 (or the pseudogene TRBV3-2) with TRBJ2-7, with D tentatively TRBD2 (5 bases). The CDR3 spans 15 residues. Trimming took off 4 bases at V and 6 bases at J, with 19 bases between the two ends. The germline CDR1 and CDR2 sequences are LGHDT and YNNKEL (reference sequence). The CDR3 nucleotides read TGTGCCAGCAGCCCCCAAGGAGGCCTCCCCGGCGAGCAGTACTTC. It is translated as CASSPQGGLPGEQYF.

The rearrangement uses TRBV2 and TRBJ2-1, with unresolved D. V gave up 10 bases and J gave up 4 bases, with 17 bases separating them. The CDR3 contains 14 residues. Germline-derived CDR1 and CDR2 are SNHLY and FYNNEI. The CDR3 nucleotides are TGTGCCACCCGGATCCCTCCCAGGTACAATGAGCAGTTCTTC. Its translation is CATRIPPRYNEQFF.

This clone has only a few counts. The J gene is TRBJ1-2, the V gene TRBV5-5, with 7 bases that match TRBD1. Germline CDR1 is SGHKS and CDR2 is YYEKEE (reference sequence). CDR3 length: 16 residues. V lost 0 bases and J lost 5; bases outside the gene matches: 10. This chain's CDR3 is CASSLDLGQLRYGYTF. The CDR3 DNA is TGTGCCAGCAGCTTGGACCTGGGACAGCTCCGTTATGGCTACACCTTC.

The rearrangement uses TRBV7-9 and TRBJ2-1, with 7 bases fitting TRBD1. Germline V gene sequence: CDR1 SEHNR, CDR2 FQNEAQ (reference sequence). V lost 7 bases to trimming and J lost 0 bases; unmatched junction nucleotides: 12. CDR3 length: 17 amino acids. In DNA, the CDR3 is TGTGCCAGCACCGGGACAGAGTTAGTTTACTCCTACAATGAGCAGTTCTTC. This translates into CASTGTELVYSYNEQFF.

The rearrangement uses TRBV13 and TRBJ2-3, with 10 bases matching TRBD1. The CDR3 is made up of 15 amino acids. Germline lookup yields CDR1 PRHDT and CDR2 FYEKMQ (reference sequence). V lost 4 bases to trimming and J lost 3 bases; unmatched junction nucleotides: 4. Written as DNA, the CDR3 is TGTGCCAGCAGCTCGAGGACAGGGGGTACAGATACGCAGTATTTT. Translation: CASSSRTGGTDTQYF.

The J gene is TRBJ2-7, the V gene TRBV5-4, with TRBD1 matching 9 bases. J gave up 2 bases and V 4 bases, and 7 bases lay outside the gene matches. Germline CDR1 and CDR2: SGHNT and YYREEE (reference sequence). The CDR3 runs 15 residues. CDR3 in DNA: TGTGCCAGCAGCGAACAGGGGGCTGTCGCCTACGAGCAGTACTTC. Amino acids: CASSEQGAVAYEQYF.

V usage is TRBV5-6 and J usage is TRBJ1-2; no definite D call. The CDR3 extends over 17 amino acids. V gave up 0 bases and J gave up 0 bases, with 15 bases separating them. The germline V gene encodes CDR1 SGHDT and CDR2 YYEEEE. CDR3 region: CASSLDTGGSSNYGYTF. CDR3 in DNA: TGTGCCAGCAGCTTGGATACGGGAGGCAGTTCTAACTATGGCTACACCTTC. Drawing the rest from reference TRBV5-6 and TRBJ1-2, the complete variable domain is DAGVTQSPTHLIKTRGQQVTLRCSPKSGHDTVSWYQQALGQGPQFIFQYYEEEERQRGNFPDRFSGHQFPNYSSELNVNALLLGDSALYLCASSLDTGGSSNYGYTFGSGTRLTVV.

Here the CDR3 DNA reads TGTGCCAGCAGCCCATCAAGACAGGGGATAACTGAAGCTTTCTTT. It codes for CASSPSRQGITEAFF. The chain joins TRBV5-4 to TRBJ1-1; 8 bases map to TRBD1. The germline gives CDR1 SGHNT, CDR2 YYREEE (reference sequence). The CDR3 is made up of 15 amino acids. Germline trimming cut 4 bases from V and 5 bases from J; bases unmatched to any gene: 10.

On this clone itself: The same CDR3 is also encoded by other DNA sequences in this sample. The chain joins TRBV9 to TRBJ2-1; 12 bases agree with TRBD2. The CDR3 sequence is 15 residues long. Germline CDR1 is SGDLS and CDR2 is YYNGEE. J was trimmed by 9 bases and V by 0 bases; bases with no gene match: 4. CDR3 loop: CASSVATSGGTEQFF. The CDR3 nucleotides read TGTGCCAGCAGCGTAGCTACTAGCGGGGGGACTGAGCAGTTCTTC.

The chain recombines TRBV5-1 with TRBJ1-1; tentatively, D is TRBD1 (6 bases). The germline CDR1 and CDR2 sequences are SGHRS and YFSETQ. V lost 0 bases to trimming and J lost 4 bases, with 13 bases between them. The CDR3 is 15 residues long. CDR3 in DNA: TGCGCCAGCAGCTTGGCCGGGAACAGGGTCACTGAAGCTTTCTTT. This gives the protein CASSLAGNRVTEAFF.

This rearrangement joins TRBV19 to TRBJ1-1, with D unresolved. Germline V gives CDR1 LNHDA, CDR2 SQIVND (reference sequence). This CDR3 spans 13 amino acids. Trimming left V 3 bases short and J 3 bases short, with 8 bases between. CDR3 region: CASSIREDTEAFF. As DNA, the CDR3 is TGTGCCAGTAGTATTAGGGAGGACACTGAAGCTTTCTTT. Full variable domain (remainder filled in from reference TRBV19 and TRBJ1-1): DGGITQSPKYLFRKEGQNVTLSCEQNLNHDAMYWYRQDPGQGLRLIYYSQIVNDFQKGDIAEGYSVSREKKESFPLTVTSAQKNPTAFYLCASSIREDTEAFFGQGTRLTVV.

The V call is TRBV6-1, the J call TRBJ1-2; D is perhaps TRBD1 (6 bases). Germline V lookup: CDR1 MNHNS, CDR2 SASEGT. V lost 3 bases and J 5 bases, leaving 13 bases between the germline ends. The CDR3 totals 14 residues. The chain's CDR3 is CASSETGHFYGYTF. Here the CDR3 DNA reads TGTGCCAGCAGTGAGACAGGCCACTTTTATGGCTACACCTTC.

This rearrangement joins TRBV19 to TRBJ1-5, with TRBD1 matching over 7 bases. The CDR3 runs to 14 residues. Germline CDR1 and CDR2: LNHDA and SQIVND (reference sequence). J was trimmed by 5 bases and V by 5 bases; bases with no gene match: 6. The CDR3 spells CASSDRVRDQPQHF. CDR3 in DNA: TGTGCCAGTAGTGACAGGGTCCGCGATCAGCCCCAGCATTTT.

This clone was counted between two and nine times. V gene TRBV6-1 combines with J gene TRBJ1-6; TRBD1 agrees at 7 bases. V lost 2 bases and J lost 5; bases outside the gene matches: 9. This CDR3 comprises 17 residues. The V gene's germline CDR1 is MNHNS and CDR2 SASEGT. The CDR3 is CASSEPMGTANNSPLHF. CDR3 nucleotide sequence: TGTGCCAGCAGTGAACCAATGGGGACAGCAAATAATTCACCCCTCCACTTT.

As for this clone: This sample also contains other DNA sequences that code for the same CDR3. V and J are TRBV6-1 and TRBJ1-5, with TRBD1 matching over 7 bases. From germline, CDR1 is MNHNS and CDR2 SASEGT. There are 14 residues in the CDR3. The junction had 4 bases not matched to a gene; V was cut back by 2 bases and J by 6 bases. The CDR3 sequence: CASSENRGGQPQHF. The CDR3 DNA sequence: TGTGCCAGCAGTGAAAACAGGGGAGGTCAGCCCCAGCATTTT.

This chain joins TRBV28 and TRBJ2-3, with D possibly TRBD2 on 6 matching bases. This CDR3 comprises 13 residues. CDR1 MDHEN and CDR2 SYDVKM come from the germline V gene. The V end lost 7 bases, the J end lost 2 bases, and 10 bases lay between the germline ends. The CDR3 nucleotides are TGTGCCAGCATCCGGACTACCACAGATACGCAGTATTTT. This translates into CASIRTTTDTQYF.

This chain uses TRBV5-6 with TRBJ1-3; D remains unclear. V was trimmed by 0 bases and J by 4 bases, leaving 2 bases between them. Germline CDR1 reads SGHDT; CDR2 reads YYEEEE. This CDR3 has 12 residues. This CDR3 reads CASSLAGNTIYF. The CDR3 DNA reads TGTGCCAGCAGCTTGGCGGGAAACACCATATATTTT.

The chain carries TRBV7-3 and TRBJ1-6; D is possibly TRBD1 (5 bases). The CDR3 is 14 residues long. V was trimmed by 3 bases and J by 7 bases, leaving 10 bases between them. Germline lookup yields CDR1 SGHTA and CDR2 FQGTGA. CDR3 coding DNA: TGTGCCAGCAGCTTTTCAGGGAAAAATTCACCCCTCCACTTT. Protein product: CASSFSGKNSPLHF. The full variable domain, completed using reference TRBV7-3 and TRBJ1-6, is GAGVSQTPSNKVTEKGKYVELRCDPISGHTALYWYRQSLGQGPEFLIYFQGTGAADDSGLPNDRFFAVRPEGSVSTLKIQRTERGDSAVYLCASSFSGKNSPLHFGNGTRLTVT.

The V call is TRBV5-1, the J call TRBJ1-2; 9 bases line up with TRBD1. The CDR3 contains 15 residues. Trimming cost V 6 bases and J 6 bases; bases outside gene matches: 12. Germline loops: CDR1 SGHRS, CDR2 YFSETQ. The CDR3 region has the DNA TGCGCCAGCACCGAGTCCCGGGACAGGGCCCATGGCTACACCTTC. Translating it yields CASTESRDRAHGYTF.

The V and J genes are TRBV28 and TRBJ1-2; D remains unclear. V gave up 2 bases and J gave up 6 bases, with 10 bases separating them. The CDR3 is made up of 13 amino acids. The germline V gene encodes CDR1 MDHEN and CDR2 SYDVKM. Here the CDR3 reads CASSLDRFHGYTF. CDR3 nucleotide sequence: TGTGCCAGCAGTTTAGATAGATTCCATGGCTACACCTTC.

The genes are TRBV7-6 and TRBJ2-2, with 8 nucleotides matching TRBD1. The CDR3 is 16 residues long. Germline loops: CDR1 SGHVS, CDR2 FNYEAQ. The junction had 9 bases not matched to a gene; V was cut back by 5 bases and J by 4 bases. CDR3 amino acids: CASSPRAQGATGELFF. For the CDR3, the DNA is TGTGCCAGCAGCCCGAGGGCTCAGGGGGCCACCGGGGAGCTGTTTTTT.

A few counts support this clone. The chain has TRBV11-2 and TRBJ1-2, with 8 positions matching TRBD1. In germline, CDR1 is SGHAT, CDR2 FQNNGV. The CDR3 is 16 amino acids. V dropped 4 bases and J dropped 4; count of bases not matched to a gene: 11. The CDR3 bases are TGTGCCAGCAGCTACCTACCTGGGACAGGATTCTATGGCTACACCTTC. This encodes CASSYLPGTGFYGYTF.

This clone has a handful of counts. The chain employs TRBV7-9 and TRBJ1-4; D not certain. The CDR3 has 13 residues. The germline V gene encodes CDR1 SEHNR and CDR2 FQNEAQ (reference sequence). Trimming shortened V by 4 bases and J by 8 bases, and 11 bases separated the two germline ends. The CDR3 reads CASSSVQEEKLFF. The CDR3 nucleotides read TGTGCCAGCAGCTCTGTCCAAGAGGAAAAACTGTTTTTT.

This rearrangement joins TRBV6-1 to TRBJ1-2, with 7 bases that match TRBD1. CDR1 and CDR2 from the germline V gene are MNHNS and SASEGT. The CDR3 contains 15 residues. The J segment lost 5 bases and the V segment lost 6 bases, leaving 12 bases of the junction unmatched. The CDR3, as DNA: TGTGCCAGCAGGTTCGGGACAGTCTGGGGATATGGCTACACCTTC. It encodes CASRFGTVWGYGYTF.